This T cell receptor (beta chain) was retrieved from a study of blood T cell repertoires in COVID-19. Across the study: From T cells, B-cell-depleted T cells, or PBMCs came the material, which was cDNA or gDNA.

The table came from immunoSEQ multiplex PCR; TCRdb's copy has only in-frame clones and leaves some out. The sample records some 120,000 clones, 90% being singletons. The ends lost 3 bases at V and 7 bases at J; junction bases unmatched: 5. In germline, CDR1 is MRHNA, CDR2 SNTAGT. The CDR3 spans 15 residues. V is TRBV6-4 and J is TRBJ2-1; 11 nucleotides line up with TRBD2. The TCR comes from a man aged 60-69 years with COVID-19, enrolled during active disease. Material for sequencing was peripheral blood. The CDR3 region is CASSEGTSGINEQFF. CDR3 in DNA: TGTGCCAGCAGTGAGGGGACTAGCGGTATTAATGAGCAGTTCTTC.